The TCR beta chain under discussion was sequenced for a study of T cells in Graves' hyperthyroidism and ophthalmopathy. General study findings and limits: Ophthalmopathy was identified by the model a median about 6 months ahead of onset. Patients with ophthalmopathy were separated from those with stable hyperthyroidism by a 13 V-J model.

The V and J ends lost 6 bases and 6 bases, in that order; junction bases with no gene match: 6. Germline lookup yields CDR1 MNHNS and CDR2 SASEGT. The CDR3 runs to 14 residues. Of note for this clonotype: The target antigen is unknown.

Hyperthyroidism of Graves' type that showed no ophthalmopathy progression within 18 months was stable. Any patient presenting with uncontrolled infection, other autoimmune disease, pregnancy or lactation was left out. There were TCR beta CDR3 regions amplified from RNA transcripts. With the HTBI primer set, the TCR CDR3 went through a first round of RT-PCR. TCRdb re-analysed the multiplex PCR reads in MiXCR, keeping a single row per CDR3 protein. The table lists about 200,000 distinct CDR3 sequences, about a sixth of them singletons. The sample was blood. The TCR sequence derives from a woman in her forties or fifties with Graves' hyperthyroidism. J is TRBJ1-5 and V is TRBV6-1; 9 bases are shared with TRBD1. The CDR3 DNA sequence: TGTGCCAGCAGCGGGACAGGGCTGACTCAGCCCCAGCATTTT. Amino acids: CASSGTGLTQPQHF.